This TCR beta chain was found in a study of T cells in Graves' hyperthyroidism and ophthalmopathy. The TCR beta CDR3 regions underwent amplification using RNA transcripts as the source. TCR CDR3 underwent first-round RT-PCR with the HTBI primer set. TCRdb re-analysed the multiplex PCR reads in MiXCR, keeping a single row per CDR3 protein. The sample contains under 450,000 distinct CDR3 sequences, 15% to 18% of which appear only once. A few counts support this clonotype. The CDR3 spans 16 residues. V was clipped by 6 bases and J by 9 bases, with 29 bases between them. Germline values: CDR1 SQVTM, CDR2 ANQGSEA.

The receptor's source is a young woman with Graves' hyperthyroidism. The sample comprised blood. The chain is built from TRBV29-1 and TRBJ1-1; D call uncertain. Here the CDR3 DNA reads TGCAGCGTCCCCGCAGGAGGGAAAAAAGTGGTGGGTCAAGCTTTCTTT. Amino acids: CSVPAGGKKVVGQAFF. Full variable domain (rest looked up from reference TRBV29-1 and TRBJ1-1): SAVISQKPSRDICQRGTSLTIQCQVDSQVTMMFWYRQQPGQSLTLIATANQGSEATYESGFVIDKFPISRPNLTFSTLTVSNMSPEDSSIYLCSVPAGGKKVVGQAFFGQGTRLTVV.